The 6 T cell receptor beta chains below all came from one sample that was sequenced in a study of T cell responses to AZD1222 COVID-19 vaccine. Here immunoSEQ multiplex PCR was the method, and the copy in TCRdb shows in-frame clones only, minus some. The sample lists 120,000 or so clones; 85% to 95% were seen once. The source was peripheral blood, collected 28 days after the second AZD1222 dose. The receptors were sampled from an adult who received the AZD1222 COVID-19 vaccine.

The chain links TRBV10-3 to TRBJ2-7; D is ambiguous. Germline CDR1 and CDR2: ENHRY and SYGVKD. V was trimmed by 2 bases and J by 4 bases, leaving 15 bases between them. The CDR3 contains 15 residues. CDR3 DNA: TGTGCCATCAGTGAGGGGTCTTGGAGTGAATACGAGCAGTACTTC. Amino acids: CAISEGSWSEYEQYF.

The CDR3 coding sequence is TGCGCCAGCAGCCTACTGAACACCGGGGAGCTGTTTTTT. Protein product: CASSLLNTGELFF. The chain carries TRBV4-1 and TRBJ2-2; D gene uncertain. Deletions cut 4 bases from V and 1 base from J, with 4 bases between. CDR1 is MGHRA, CDR2 YSYEKL, per germline. CDR3 length: 13 amino acids.

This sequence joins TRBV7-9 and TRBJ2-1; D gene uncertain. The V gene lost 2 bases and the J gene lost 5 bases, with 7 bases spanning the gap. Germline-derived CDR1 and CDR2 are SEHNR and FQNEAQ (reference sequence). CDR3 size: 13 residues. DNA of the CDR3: TGTGCCAGCAGCTTAATTGTGGACAATGAGCAGTTCTTC. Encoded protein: CASSLIVDNEQFF.

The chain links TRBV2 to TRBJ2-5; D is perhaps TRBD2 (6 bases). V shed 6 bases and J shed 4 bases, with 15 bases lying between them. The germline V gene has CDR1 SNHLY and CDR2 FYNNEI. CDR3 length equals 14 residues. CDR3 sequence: CASSPPSAVETQYF. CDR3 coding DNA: TGTGCCAGCAGCCCGCCTAGCGCGGTAGAGACCCAGTACTTC.

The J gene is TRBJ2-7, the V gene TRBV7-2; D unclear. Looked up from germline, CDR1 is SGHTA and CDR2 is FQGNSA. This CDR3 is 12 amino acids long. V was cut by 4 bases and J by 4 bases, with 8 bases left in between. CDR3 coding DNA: TGTGCCAGCAGCTCCTCGCTTTACGAGCAGTACTTC. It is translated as CASSSSLYEQYF.

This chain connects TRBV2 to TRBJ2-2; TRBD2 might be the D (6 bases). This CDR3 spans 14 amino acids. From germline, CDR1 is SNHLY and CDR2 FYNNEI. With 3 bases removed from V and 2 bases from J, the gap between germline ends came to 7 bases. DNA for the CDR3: TGTGCCAGCAGTGAGGGACTTAACACCGGGGAGCTGTTTTTT. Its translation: CASSEGLNTGELFF.